This paragraph covers one TCR beta chain sequence. This entry comes from a study of blood T cell repertoires in COVID-19. Study as a whole: COVID-19 samples collected from the United States, Italy and Spain covered acute and convalescent phases. PBMCs, B-cell-depleted T cells, or T cells were the source of the cDNA or gDNA that made up the material.

Trimming took off 5 bases at V and 0 bases at J, with 8 bases between the two ends. CDR1 is KGHDR, CDR2 SFDVKD, per germline. This CDR3 comprises 14 residues. In the original workflow: Quantification of nucleated cells was approximated via reference gene primer amplification. Produced via immunoSEQ multiplex PCR; TCRdb's table is partial and in-frame only. That table supplies the V and J calls and clone size; D and trimming were determined from the DNA. In the table there are tens of thousands of clones, 91% of which are singletons. The receptor's source is a human donor with active COVID-19. The donor label of this sample is uncertain. The chain recombines TRBV24-1 with TRBJ2-3; the D is unclear. Sequenced: peripheral blood. CDR3 sequence (DNA): TGTGCCACCAGTGCCGCGCTTAGCACAGATACGCAGTATTTT. Protein product: CATSAALSTDTQYF.